Described below is a single TCR beta chain sequence and its context. Its antigen is unidentified. The data belong to a study of cytomegalovirus exposure and HLA in healthy donors. Study-level results: For cytomegalovirus status, the classifier reportedly gave diagnoses with high specificity and sensitivity. In presence/absence analyses, roughly uniform sequencing depth across donors was assumed. Some TCR beta chains (roughly 150 of them) were listed as cytomegalovirus-associated.

The PCR made use of 60 Vbeta and 13 Jbeta primers. The repertoire was sequenced with immunoSEQ multiplex PCR; TCRdb's copy has only in-frame clones and lacks some. This table has 100,000 to 150,000 clones, approximately 84% appearing once. Though nominally healthy at sampling, donors likely had unrecorded immune exposures. The V gene's germline CDR1 is SGHNT and CDR2 YYREEE (reference sequence). V gave up 1 base and J gave up 12 bases; unmatched junction bases: 20. This CDR3 comprises 17 residues. The genes are TRBV5-4 and TRBJ2-7; 9 bases line up with TRBD1. The source of this sequence is a boy between 2 and 10 years old in good health and CMV-seronegative. The sample taken for sequencing was PBMCs. The CDR3 DNA reads as TGTGCCAGCAGCTTGAACGGAGGAGGACAGGGGCGGTGCCCTCTGTACTTC. Translated: CASSLNGGGQGRCPLYF.